The 16 T cell receptor beta chains in this list originate from one sample, sequenced in a study of blood T cell repertoires in COVID-19. Assay: immunoSEQ multiplex PCR; the TCRdb copy retains only in-frame clones and omits some. The sample lists some 230,000 clones; around 80% were seen once. The sample was PBMCs or T cells enriched from blood (not recorded which). The source of these receptors is a man aged 40-49 years who had recovered from COVID-19.

The chain has TRBV7-2 and TRBJ1-1; possibly TRBD1 for D (5 bases). This CDR3 has 13 amino acids. CDR1 is SGHTA and CDR2 is FQGNSA in the germline V gene. V lost 1 base and J lost 7, with 10 bases in between. CDR3 region: CASSLVGGFEAFF. The CDR3 DNA sequence: TGTGCCAGCAGCTTAGTCGGGGGGTTTGAAGCTTTCTTT.

This clone was counted only a few times. This chain connects TRBV2 to TRBJ1-1; no firm D call. There are 14 residues in the CDR3. The V and J ends lost 6 bases and 3 bases respectively, with 14 bases between them. CDR1 is SNHLY, CDR2 FYNNEI, per germline. CDR3 sequence (DNA): TGTGCCAGCAGCGAGGCAGCTTGGTACACTGAAGCTTTCTTT. Encoded protein: CASSEAAWYTEAFF.

The V and J genes are TRBV7-2 and TRBJ1-6, with 11 bases lining up with TRBD1. The CDR3 consists of 18 residues. The germline V gene encodes CDR1 SGHTA and CDR2 FQGNSA. V shed 1 base and J 0 bases; nucleotides not matched to a gene: 2. CDR3 sequence (DNA): TGTGCCAGCAGCTTAGTAGGGACAGGGGGCTCCTATAATTCACCCCTCCACTTT. Its translation is CASSLVGTGGSYNSPLHF.

In this sample, this clone turned up once. The V gene is TRBV18, the J gene TRBJ1-4; a possible D gene is TRBD1 (5 bases). The germline CDR1 and CDR2 sequences are KGHSH and LQKENI. The CDR3 contains 14 residues. V lost 0 bases and J lost 7, with 9 bases in between. The CDR3 region is CASSPPGGGEKLFF. Here the CDR3 DNA reads TGTGCCAGCTCACCACCGGGCGGGGGTGAAAAACTGTTTTTT.

This clone showed up just once. J is TRBJ2-3 and V is TRBV7-2, with 11 bases fitting TRBD2. The CDR3 loop spans 16 amino acids. The V gene end was trimmed by 1 base and the J gene end by 5 bases; junction bases not matched to a gene: 5. Germline loops: CDR1 SGHTA, CDR2 FQGNSA. The CDR3 protein is CASSLVGSGGGDTQYF. Here the CDR3 DNA reads TGTGCCAGCAGCTTAGTGGGTAGCGGGGGGGGAGATACGCAGTATTTT. The entire variable domain, with the rest obtained from reference TRBV7-2 and TRBJ2-3, is as follows: GAGVSQSPSNKVTEKGKDVELRCDPISGHTALYWYRQSLGQGLEFLIYFQGNSAPDKSGLPSDRFSAERTGGSVSTLTIQRTQQEDSAVYLCASSLVGSGGGDTQYFGPGTRLTVL.

The chain couples TRBV6-5 to TRBJ1-2; D is undetermined. The V gene's germline CDR1 is MNHEY and CDR2 SVGAGI. The CDR3 is made up of 15 amino acids. With 0 bases removed from V and 4 bases from J, the gap between germline ends came to 12 bases. The DNA of the CDR3 is TGTGCCAGCAGTTACTCGTCCCCGTCGAGCTATGGCTACACCTTC. Amino acid sequence: CASSYSSPSSYGYTF.

The gene calls are TRBV18 and TRBJ1-2; D gene ambiguous. Germline V gene data show CDR1 as KGHSH and CDR2 as LQKENI. The CDR3 covers 14 residues. Trimming shortened V by 3 bases and J by 1 base, and 9 bases separated the two germline ends. The CDR3 DNA follows: TGTGCCAGCTCACCTCGGGAAGTTAACTATGGCTACACCTTC. Protein sequence: CASSPREVNYGYTF.

V usage is TRBV7-3 and J usage is TRBJ2-1; weak D call: TRBD1 (6 bases). Per germline, CDR1 SGHTA and CDR2 FQGTGA. The CDR3 totals 15 residues. Trimming cost V 0 bases and J 7 bases, with 13 bases left between them. DNA for the CDR3: TGTGCCAGCAGCTTAACCCAGGGGAAGGAGAATGAGCAGTTCTTC. Translating gives CASSLTQGKENEQFF.

Only a few counts were recorded for this clone. The chain couples TRBV2 to TRBJ1-2; 9 bases agree with TRBD1. The CDR3 has 13 residues. The J segment lost 8 bases and the V segment lost 6 bases, leaving 7 bases of the junction unmatched. Per germline, CDR1 SNHLY and CDR2 FYNNEI. The CDR3 here is CASRAGQGSGYTF. The CDR3 bases are TGTGCCAGCAGAGCCGGACAGGGGAGCGGCTACACCTTC.

The chain carries TRBV2 and TRBJ2-7; D not certain. V was clipped by 10 bases and J by 2 bases, with 15 bases between them. Germline V CDR1 and CDR2: SNHLY, FYNNEI. The CDR3 runs 13 residues. The CDR3 region has the DNA TGTGCCATCCTGTTGGAGACGGCCTACGAGCAGTACTTC. Translating it yields CAILLETAYEQYF.

The J gene is TRBJ1-2, the V gene TRBV28; D is ambiguous. Trimming stripped 6 bases from V and 5 bases from J, with 10 bases between. Germline V lookup: CDR1 MDHEN, CDR2 SYDVKM. The CDR3 length is 12 residues. In DNA form, the CDR3 reads TGTGCCAGCAGCCGACCAGGATATGGCTACACCTTC. Its translation is CASSRPGYGYTF.

The CDR3 bases are TGTGCCAGCAGCTTATACAGGGACGGGGAGCTGTTTTTT. Translating it yields CASSLYRDGELFF. The chain recombines TRBV7-2 with TRBJ2-2; D might be TRBD1 (6 bases). The V gene lost 2 bases and the J gene lost 7 bases, with 8 bases spanning the gap. The CDR3 is 13 amino acids. Germline V CDR1 and CDR2: SGHTA, FQGNSA.

This sequence joins TRBV7-3 and TRBJ1-1; 8 positions agree with TRBD1. Germline V gene data show CDR1 as SGHTA and CDR2 as FQGTGA. Trimming removed 1 base from V and 3 bases from J; junction bases left unmatched: 16. The CDR3 length is 19 residues. The CDR3 DNA sequence: TGTGCCAGCAGCTTAATACCGTTAGCGTGGACAGGGAGGTACACTGAAGCTTTCTTT. It codes for CASSLIPLAWTGRYTEAFF.

V gene TRBV10-1 combines with J gene TRBJ2-7; 7 nucleotides align to TRBD1. The CDR3 totals 13 residues. J gave up 6 bases and V 6 bases, and 8 bases lay outside the gene matches. CDR1 is WNHNN and CDR2 is SYGVQD in the germline V gene (reference sequence). In DNA, the CDR3 is TGCGCCAGCAGAGGGGACAGACCGTGCGAGCAGTACTTC. Translation: CASRGDRPCEQYF.

The gene calls are TRBV6-7 and TRBJ2-3; tentatively, D is TRBD1 (6 bases). TRBV6-7 is marked as an open reading frame, function uncertain. CDR3 length: 17 residues. Trimming took off 0 bases at V and 1 base at J, with 14 bases between the two ends. In DNA form, the CDR3 reads TGTGCCAGCAGTTACTCGCAGGGGAGAGCGGGCACAGATACGCAGTATTTT. Its translation is CASSYSQGRAGTDTQYF.

DNA of the CDR3: TGTGCCAGCAGCCCACACCTCACCTTCACCGGGGAGCTGTTTTTT. This translates into CASSPHLTFTGELFF. This chain connects TRBV14 to TRBJ2-2, with D uncertain. CDR1 and CDR2 from the germline V gene are SGHDN and FVKESK. The V and J ends lost 4 bases and 4 bases respectively, with 13 bases between them. The length of the CDR3 is 15 residues.